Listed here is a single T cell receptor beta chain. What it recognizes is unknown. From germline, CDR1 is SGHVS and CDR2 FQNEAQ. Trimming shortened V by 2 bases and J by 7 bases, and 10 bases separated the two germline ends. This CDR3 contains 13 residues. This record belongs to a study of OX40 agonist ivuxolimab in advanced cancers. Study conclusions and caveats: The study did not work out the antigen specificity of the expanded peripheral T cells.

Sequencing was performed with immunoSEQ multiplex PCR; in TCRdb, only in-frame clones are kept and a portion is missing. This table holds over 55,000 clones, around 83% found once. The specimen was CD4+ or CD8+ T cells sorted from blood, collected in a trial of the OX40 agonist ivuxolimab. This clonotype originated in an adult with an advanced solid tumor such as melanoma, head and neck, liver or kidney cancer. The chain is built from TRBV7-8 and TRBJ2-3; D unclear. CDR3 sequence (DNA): TGTGCCAGCAGCTTAATGATGAGCTATACGCAGTATTTT. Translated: CASSLMMSYTQYF.